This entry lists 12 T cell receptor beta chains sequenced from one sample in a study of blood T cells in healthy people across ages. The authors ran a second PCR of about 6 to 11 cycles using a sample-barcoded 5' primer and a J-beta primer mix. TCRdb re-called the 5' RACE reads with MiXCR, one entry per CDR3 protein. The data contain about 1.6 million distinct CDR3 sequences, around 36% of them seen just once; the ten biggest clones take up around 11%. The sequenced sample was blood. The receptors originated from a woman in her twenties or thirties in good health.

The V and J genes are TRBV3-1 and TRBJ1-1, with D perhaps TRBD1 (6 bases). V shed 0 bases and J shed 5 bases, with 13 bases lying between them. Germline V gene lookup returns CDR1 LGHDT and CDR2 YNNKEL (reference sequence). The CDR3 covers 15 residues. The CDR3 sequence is CASSQEPRGGTEAFF. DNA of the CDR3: TGTGCCAGCAGCCAAGAGCCCAGGGGTGGGACTGAAGCTTTCTTT.

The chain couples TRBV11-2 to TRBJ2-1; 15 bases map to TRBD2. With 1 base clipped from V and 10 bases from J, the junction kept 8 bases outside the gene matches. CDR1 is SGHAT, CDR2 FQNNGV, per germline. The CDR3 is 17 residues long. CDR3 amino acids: CASSLVSGTSGGWEQFF. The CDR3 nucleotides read TGTGCCAGCAGCTTAGTTTCCGGGACTAGCGGGGGGTGGGAGCAGTTCTTC.

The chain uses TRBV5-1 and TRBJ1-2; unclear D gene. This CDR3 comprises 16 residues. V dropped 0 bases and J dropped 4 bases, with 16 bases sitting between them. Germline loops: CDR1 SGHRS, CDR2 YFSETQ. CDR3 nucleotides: TGCGCCAGCAGCTTGGCGGATCAGCGGCCAGGCTATGGCTACACCTTC. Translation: CASSLADQRPGYGYTF.

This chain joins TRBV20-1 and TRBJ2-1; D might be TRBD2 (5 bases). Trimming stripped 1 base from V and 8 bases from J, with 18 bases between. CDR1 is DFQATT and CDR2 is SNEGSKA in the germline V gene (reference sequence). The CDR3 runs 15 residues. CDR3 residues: CSARVRLALGDEQFF. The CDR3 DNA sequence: TGCAGTGCTAGAGTACGCCTAGCTCTCGGCGATGAGCAGTTCTTC.

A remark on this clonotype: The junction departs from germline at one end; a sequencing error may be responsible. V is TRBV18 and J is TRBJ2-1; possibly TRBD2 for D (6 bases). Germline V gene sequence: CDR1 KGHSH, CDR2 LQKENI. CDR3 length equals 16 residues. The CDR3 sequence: CAGSPGVPGVANEQFF. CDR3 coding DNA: TGTGCCGGCTCACCTGGAGTGCCGGGAGTCGCCAATGAGCAGTTCTTC.

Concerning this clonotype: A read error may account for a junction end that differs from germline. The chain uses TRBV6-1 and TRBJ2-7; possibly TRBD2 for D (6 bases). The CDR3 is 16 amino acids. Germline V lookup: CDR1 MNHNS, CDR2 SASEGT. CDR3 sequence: CASRPDFFGDSYGQYF. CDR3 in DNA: TGTGCCAGCAGGCCGGACTTCTTTGGGGACTCCTACGGGCAGTACTTC.

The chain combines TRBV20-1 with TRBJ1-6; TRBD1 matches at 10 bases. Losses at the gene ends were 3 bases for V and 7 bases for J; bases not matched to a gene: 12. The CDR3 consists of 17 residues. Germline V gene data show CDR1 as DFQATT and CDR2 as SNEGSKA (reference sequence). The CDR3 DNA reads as TGCAGTGCTAGGATAAGGACAGGGGGAAAGGGAAATTCACCCCTCCACTTT. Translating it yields CSARIRTGGKGNSPLHF.

CDR3: CASSGGTSGGHSYEQYF. CDR3 coding DNA: TGTGCCAGCAGCGGAGGGACTAGCGGGGGGCACTCCTACGAGCAGTACTTC. This chain connects TRBV5-4 to TRBJ2-7, with TRBD2 identical over 15 bases. Germline V gives CDR1 SGHNT, CDR2 YYREEE (reference sequence). The J segment lost 0 bases and the V segment lost 4 bases, leaving 5 bases of the junction unmatched. The length of the CDR3 is 17 residues.

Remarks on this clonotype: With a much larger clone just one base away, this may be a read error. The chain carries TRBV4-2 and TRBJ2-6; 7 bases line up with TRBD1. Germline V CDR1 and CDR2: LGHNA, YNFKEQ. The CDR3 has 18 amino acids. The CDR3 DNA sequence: TGTGCCAGCAACCAAGAGGGACAGTCATTCTCTGGGGCCAACGTCCTGACTTTC. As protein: CASNQEGQSFSGANVLTF.

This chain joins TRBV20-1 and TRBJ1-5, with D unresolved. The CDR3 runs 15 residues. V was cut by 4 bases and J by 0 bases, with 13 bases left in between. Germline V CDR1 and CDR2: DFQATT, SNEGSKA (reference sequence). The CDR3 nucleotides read TGCAGTGCTACCCCCTCGGATTATAGCAATCAGCCCCAGCATTTT. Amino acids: CSATPSDYSNQPQHF.

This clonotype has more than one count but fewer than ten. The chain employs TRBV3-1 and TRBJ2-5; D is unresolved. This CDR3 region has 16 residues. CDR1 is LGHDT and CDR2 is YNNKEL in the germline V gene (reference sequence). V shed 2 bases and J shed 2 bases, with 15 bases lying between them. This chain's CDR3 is CASSQTHGTAQETQYF. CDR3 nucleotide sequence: TGTGCCAGCAGCCAAACACACGGCACAGCTCAAGAGACCCAGTACTTC.

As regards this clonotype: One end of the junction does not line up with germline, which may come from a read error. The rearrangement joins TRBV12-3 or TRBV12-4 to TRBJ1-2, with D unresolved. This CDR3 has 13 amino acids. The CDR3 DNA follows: TGTGCCAGCAGTTCTGTCGGATTCTATGGCTGCACCTTC. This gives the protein CASSSVGFYGCTF.